Reported below is one TCR beta chain. Germline loops: CDR1 SGHTA, CDR2 FQGNSA. V dropped 2 bases and J dropped 2 bases, with 12 bases sitting between them. The CDR3 spans 15 residues. Under the authors' procedure: Reference gene primers were amplified, and this amplification served to estimate nucleated cell counts. The assay was immunoSEQ multiplex PCR, and TCRdb's table has in-frame clones only and misses some. Clone size and the V and J calls come from that table; the DNA yielded D and trimming. The repertoire consists of around 140,000 clones, with around 88% occurring once and the leading ten covering about 17%. The data are from a study of blood T cell repertoires in COVID-19. For the study at large: Sources were T cells, B-cell-depleted T cells, or PBMCs; the material itself was cDNA or gDNA.

The origin of this receptor is a man aged 50-59 years with active or convalescent COVID-19. The V gene is TRBV7-2, the J gene TRBJ2-5; no definite D call. The material sequenced was peripheral blood. The CDR3, as DNA: TGTGCCAGCAGCTTATTTGAGGCGGATCAAGAGACCCAGTACTTC. Protein product: CASSLFEADQETQYF. The variable domain in full, completed from reference TRBV7-2 and TRBJ2-5, reads GAGVSQSPSNKVTEKGKDVELRCDPISGHTALYWYRQSLGQGLEFLIYFQGNSAPDKSGLPSDRFSAERTGGSVSTLTIQRTQQEDSAVYLCASSLFEADQETQYFGPGTRLLVL.